One sample yielded the 5 T cell receptor beta chains listed below, sequenced in a study of T cells after yellow fever vaccination. TCRdb re-called the 5' RACE reads through MiXCR, storing one row per CDR3 protein. The sample contains 350,000 to 450,000 distinct CDR3 sequences, about 6.2% of which appear only once. The sequenced sample was PBMCs, obtained 5 days after the yellow fever booster vaccination. These receptors were obtained from a man aged 30 to 45 who received the YFV17D yellow fever vaccine.

This clonotype was recorded many times. The chain employs TRBV11-2 and TRBJ2-3; 9 nucleotides agree with TRBD2. This CDR3 contains 18 residues. Germline loops: CDR1 SGHAT, CDR2 FQNNGV. V lost 5 bases to trimming and J lost 2 bases; unmatched junction nucleotides: 14. The CDR3 DNA reads TGTGCCAGCAGCATCGAGAGGTTAGCGGGAGTCCACACAGATACGCAGTATTTT. It is translated as CASSIERLAGVHTDTQYF. The full variable domain, completed using reference TRBV11-2 and TRBJ2-3, is EAGVAQSPRYKIIEKRQSVAFWCNPISGHATLYWYQQILGQGPKLLIQFQNNGVVDDSQLPKDRFSAERLKGVDSTLKIQPAKLEDSAVYLCASSIERLAGVHTDTQYFGPGTRLTVL.

V and J are TRBV6-2 or TRBV6-3 and TRBJ2-5, with a weak D call TRBD2 (5 bases). V was cut by 6 bases and J by 5 bases, with 10 bases left in between. The CDR3 is made up of 12 amino acids. CDR1 and CDR2 (germline): MNHEY, SVGEGT. In DNA form, the CDR3 reads TGTGCCAGCAGGAACATAGCGGAGACCCAGTACTTC. Amino acids: CASRNIAETQYF.

This clonotype was recorded many times. The chain is built from TRBV7-2 and TRBJ2-7, with D perhaps matching TRBD2 (6 bases). The CDR3 totals 14 residues. Germline V gene sequence: CDR1 SGHTA, CDR2 FQGNSA. V gave up 5 bases and J gave up 4 bases, with 15 bases separating them. The DNA for the CDR3 is TGTGCCAGCAGCCCTCCGGGACGGGAGTACGAGCAGTACTTC. It encodes CASSPPGREYEQYF.

This clonotype has at least ten counts. The chain links TRBV29-1 to TRBJ2-4, with D perhaps being TRBD1 or TRBD2 (5 bases each). The V end lost 6 bases, the J end lost 6 bases, and 15 bases lay between the germline ends. Looked up from germline, CDR1 is SQVTM and CDR2 is ANQGSEA. There are 13 residues in the CDR3. As DNA, the CDR3 is TGCAGCGTCACCGGGACGGACTTAAACATTCAGTACTTC. Protein: CSVTGTDLNIQYF. The full variable domain, rest sourced from reference TRBV29-1 and TRBJ2-4, is SAVISQKPSRDICQRGTSLTIQCQVDSQVTMMFWYRQQPGQSLTLIATANQGSEATYESGFVIDKFPISRPNLTFSTLTVSNMSPEDSSIYLCSVTGTDLNIQYFGAGTRLSVL.

In its sample, this clonotype was seen a few times. The gene calls are TRBV12-3 or TRBV12-4 and TRBJ1-2; 8 positions match TRBD1. The CDR3 is made up of 13 amino acids. The trim removed 6 bases at V and 7 bases at J, leaving 7 bases unmatched. CDR3 in amino acids: CASSLQTGAGYTF. CDR3 nucleotide sequence: TGTGCCAGCAGCCTACAGACAGGGGCTGGCTACACCTTC.